This is a list of T cell receptor beta chains from one sample in a study of T cells in Graves' hyperthyroidism and ophthalmopathy. TCRdb reprocessed the multiplex PCR reads via MiXCR and lists one record per CDR3 protein. Among about 840,000 distinct CDR3 sequences listed, roughly 40% were seen once. The sequencing input was blood. These receptors were taken from a man aged 18 to 29 with Graves' hyperthyroidism. Each CDR3 is given with its conserved first and last residue. The D gene is left open where the match is weak. The size entry is marked missing in some rows and otherwise reads once, few, many or a size class.

cdr3_length	clone_size	v_call	d_call	j_call	cdr3_aa	cdr3_nt
13	few	TRBV6-1	-	TRBJ1-1	CASSDVLGTEAFF	TGTGCCAGCAGTGACGTCTTGGGCACTGAAGCTTTCTTT
12	many	TRBV2	-	TRBJ1-4	CASSRDSEKLFF	TGTGCCAGCAGTCGTGACAGTGAAAAACTGTTTTTT
15	few	TRBV7-6	TRBD2	TRBJ2-5	CASNGLAGNTETQYF	TGTGCCAGTAATGGGCTAGCGGGAAATACAGAGACCCAGTACTTC
11	-	TRBV29-1	-	TRBJ1-2	CSLRVDYGYTF	TGCAGCTTGAGGGTGGACTATGGCTACACCTTC
15	-	TRBV4-3	TRBD2	TRBJ2-7	CASSQSPSGTYEQYF	TGCGCCAGCAGCCAAAGTCCTAGCGGGACCTACGAGCAGTACTTC
19	-	TRBV7-2	-	TRBJ1-5	CASSLALATGPYSNQPQHF	TGTGCCAGCAGCTTAGCCTTAGCGACAGGCCCTTATAGCAATCAGCCCCAGCATTTT
14	-	TRBV18	-	TRBJ2-5	CASSFSDRRGTQYF	TGTGCCAGCTCATTCAGCGACAGGCGAGGGACCCAGTACTTC
14	few	TRBV7-9	TRBD2	TRBJ2-7	CASSPGGNPYEQYF	TGTGCCAGCAGCCCCGGGGGGAATCCCTACGAGCAGTACTTC
14	-	TRBV11-2	-	TRBJ1-2	CASSLSQGPHGYTF	TGTGCCAGCAGCTTATCACAAGGTCCCCATGGCTACACCTTC
14	few	TRBV7-2	TRBD1	TRBJ2-7	CASSFLGQAYEQYF	TGTGCCAGCAGCTTTCTGGGACAGGCCTACGAGCAGTACTTC
14	many	TRBV25-1	TRBD1	TRBJ1-6	CASSEQGLYSPLHF	TGTGCCAGCTCGGAACAGGGGTTGTATTCACCCCTCCACTTT
11	-	TRBV20-1	-	TRBJ1-6	CSARAGSPLHF	TGCAGTGCTAGAGCAGGGTCACCCCTCCACTTT
11	-	TRBV20-1	-	TRBJ2-5	CSARGCETQYF	TGCAGTGCTAGAGGGTGTGAGACCCAGTACTTC
15	-	TRBV19	TRBD1	TRBJ2-7	CASSMGQIRSYEQYF	TGTGCCAGTAGTATGGGACAGATCCGCTCCTACGAGCAGTACTTC
17	few	TRBV7-9	TRBD1	TRBJ2-5	CASSPSMGQGYQETQYF	TGTGCCAGCAGCCCCTCCATGGGACAGGGATATCAAGAGACCCAGTACTTC
16	-	TRBV20-1	TRBD1	TRBJ2-5	CSATSRDRGSQETQYF	TGCAGTGCCACCAGCAGAGACAGGGGGTCACAAGAGACCCAGTACTTC
14	many	TRBV2	TRBD1	TRBJ2-7	CASSRLGQGSEQYF	TGTGCCAGCAGTCGGCTGGGACAGGGATCCGAGCAGTACTTC
13	-	TRBV20-1	-	TRBJ2-7	CNAAQGWGYEQYF	TGCAATGCCGCTCAGGGGTGGGGCTACGAGCAGTACTTC
12	many	TRBV29-1	-	TRBJ1-1	CSVVAEPSEAFF	TGCAGCGTTGTGGCAGAACCGTCTGAAGCTTTCTTT
14	-	TRBV20-1	-	TRBJ1-4	CSARRAGQNEKLFF	TGCAGTGCTAGAAGGGCAGGCCAGAATGAAAAACTGTTTTTT
12	many	TRBV15	-	TRBJ1-2	CATSSQKAGYTF	TGTGCCACCAGCAGCCAGAAGGCTGGCTACACCTTC
14	many	TRBV7-8	-	TRBJ1-1	CASSLAQGDTEAFF	TGTGCCAGCAGCTTAGCGCAAGGGGACACTGAAGCTTTCTTT
15	many	TRBV29-1	-	TRBJ1-1	CSVVSSGAANTEAFF	TGCAGCGTTGTATCCTCGGGGGCCGCGAACACTGAAGCTTTCTTT
16	many	TRBV7-8	-	TRBJ1-1	CASSLLYRQLNTEAFF	TGTGCCAGCAGCTTACTCTACCGACAGTTGAACACTGAAGCTTTCTTT
14	many	TRBV7-6	-	TRBJ2-6	CASSRQSGANVLTF	TGTGCCAGCAGCCGCCAGTCTGGGGCCAACGTCCTGACTTTC
14	-	TRBV27	-	TRBJ1-1	CASSLSAERNEAFF	TGTGCCAGCAGTCTATCCGCGGAAAGAAATGAAGCTTTCTTT
15	-	TRBV2	TRBD1	TRBJ2-2	CASILGQGNTGELFF	TGTGCCAGCATACTCGGACAGGGAAACACCGGGGAGCTGTTTTTT
14	-	TRBV20-1	-	TRBJ1-5	CSAQDGTENQPQHF	TGCAGTGCCCAGGATGGGACGGAAAATCAGCCCCAGCATTTT
14	-	TRBV10-3	-	TRBJ1-1	CASTPRGDITEAFF	TGTGCCAGCACCCCGAGAGGGGATATCACTGAAGCTTTCTTT
18	many	TRBV15	-	TRBJ1-5	CATSSLPGLLYSNQPQHF	TGTGCCACCAGCTCTCTCCCGGGCCTCCTATATAGCAATCAGCCCCAGCATTTT
14	-	TRBV19	-	TRBJ1-2	CATTNQGSGYGYTF	TGTGCCACTACTAATCAGGGGTCTGGGTATGGCTACACCTTC
17	many	TRBV10-3	-	TRBJ1-3	CAISDSPGSLSGNTIYF	TGTGCCATCAGTGATTCCCCGGGAAGTCTCTCTGGAAACACCATATATTTT
15	few	TRBV7-9	TRBD2	TRBJ2-5	CASRLAGGSQETQYF	TGTGCCAGCAGACTAGCGGGGGGGTCCCAAGAGACCCAGTACTTC
14	many	TRBV7-2	TRBD2	TRBJ2-5	CASSLSGTKETQYF	TGTGCCAGCAGCTTAAGTGGGACTAAGGAGACCCAGTACTTC
14	once	TRBV7-8	-	TRBJ1-2	CASSLKGLNYGYTF	TGTGCCAGCAGCTTAAAGGGACTGAACTATGGCTACACCTTC
12	-	TRBV7-9	-	TRBJ1-1	CASSPWAGGAFF	TGTGCCAGCAGCCCCTGGGCCGGGGGAGCTTTCTTT
16	-	TRBV5-4	TRBD1	TRBJ1-1	CASSLDPRGLNTEAFF	TGTGCCAGCAGCTTGGATCCCAGGGGGCTGAACACTGAAGCTTTCTTT
16	-	TRBV7-9	TRBD1	TRBJ2-7	CASSFTPGQGSYEQYF	TGTGCCAGCAGTTTTACCCCGGGACAGGGCTCCTACGAGCAGTACTTC
13	-	TRBV10-3	TRBD1	TRBJ1-1	CAITGQGNTEAFF	TGTGCCATCACCGGACAGGGGAACACTGAAGCTTTCTTT
15	many	TRBV5-1	-	TRBJ1-4	CASSLTFDRREKLFF	TGCGCCAGCAGCTTGACGTTCGACCGGCGCGAAAAACTGTTTTTT
16	many	TRBV10-3	-	TRBJ2-7	CAISGKLRDKAPEQYF	TGTGCCATCAGTGGGAAACTCCGGGACAAGGCCCCCGAGCAGTACTTC
16	-	TRBV7-3	-	TRBJ2-7	CASSWRVADIPREQYF	TGTGCCAGCAGCTGGAGGGTCGCGGACATCCCCCGGGAGCAGTACTTC
16	-	TRBV20-1	-	TRBJ1-5	CSARDLRGQLHQPQHF	TGCAGTGCTAGAGATTTGCGCGGGCAGTTGCATCAGCCCCAGCATTTT
15	-	TRBV7-9	-	TRBJ1-1	CASSSPDITWGEAFF	TGTGCCAGCAGCTCTCCGGACATAACCTGGGGTGAAGCTTTCTTT
15	-	TRBV9	TRBD2	TRBJ2-5	CASSVASGGIETQYF	TGTGCCAGCAGCGTAGCTAGCGGGGGGATAGAGACCCAGTACTTC
14	many	TRBV7-9	-	TRBJ2-5	CASSLRGTPETQYF	TGTGCCAGCAGCTTACGCGGTACTCCGGAGACCCAGTACTTC
13	-	TRBV7-7	-	TRBJ1-1	CASSQEVNTEAFF	TGTGCTAGCAGCCAAGAAGTGAACACTGAAGCTTTCTTT
14	-	TRBV9	-	TRBJ2-2	CASSVVPNTGELFF	TGTGCCAGCAGCGTTGTACCCAACACCGGGGAGCTGTTTTTT
14	many	TRBV24-1	-	TRBJ2-5	CATSDSTAEETQYF	TGTGCCACCAGTGATTCCACGGCAGAAGAGACCCAGTACTTC
15	once	TRBV25-1	TRBD2	TRBJ2-5	CASSPERGVQETQYF	TGTGCCAGCAGTCCGGAGCGGGGTGTCCAAGAGACCCAGTACTTC
13	-	TRBV29-1	-	TRBJ2-3	CSVDASRTDTQYF	TGCAGCGTTGATGCGTCCCGCACAGATACGCAGTATTTT
14	-	TRBV5-6	TRBD2	TRBJ2-7	CASSFRRGATPQYF	TGTGCCAGCAGCTTTAGGCGGGGGGCTACCCCTCAGTACTTC
15	once	TRBV6-1	-	TRBJ1-6	CASSGEGGSNSPLHF	TGTGCCAGCAGTGGGGAGGGCGGGTCTAATTCACCCCTCCACTTT